This entry concerns a single TCR beta chain. This specimen comes from a study of control samples from healthy donors and cancer patients. Deletions cut 4 bases from V and 7 bases from J, with 11 bases between. This CDR3 region has 14 residues. CDR1 is LGHDT and CDR2 is YNNKEL in the germline V gene (reference sequence). The repertoire was sequenced with immunoSEQ multiplex PCR; TCRdb's copy has only in-frame clones and lacks some. The table shows 230,000 or so clones, with around 94% occurring only once. This sequence joins TRBV3-1 (or the pseudogene TRBV3-2) and TRBJ1-6; D unresolved. The clonotype was recovered from a man aged 50 to 60 in good health. The sequenced material came from blood. The CDR3 DNA sequence: TGTGCCAGCAGCCCCGGGGAAAGGAATTCACCCCTCCACTTT. Translated: CASSPGERNSPLHF.